The clone carrying this T cell receptor (beta chain) was seen only a few times. Antigen specificity is unknown. In TCRdb, the 5' RACE reads were re-called with MiXCR into one record per CDR3 protein. Of around 690,000 distinct CDR3 sequences in the sample, less than 25% were seen once. The data are from a study of identical twins. Study outcomes and limitations: The same donors were not followed; conclusions instead depended on cross-sectional statistical analysis. The more abundant beta clonotypes in cord blood had fewer insertions, and memory repertoires did not show this. Analyses of zero insertions could be partly confounded by invariant MAIT and iNKT cells.

This CDR3 contains 12 residues. Between the trimmed V and J ends, which lost 8 bases and 2 bases, there was a span of 10 bases. The sample was also linked to a second study, of T cells expressing NK-cell markers. That study adds: The share of CD8+ T cells held by dominant NKG2C+ clonotypes was about 1.0-7.5% in about 6 donors.

This receptor was obtained from a woman between 18 and 29 years old in good health. The V call is TRBV12-3 or TRBV12-4, the J call TRBJ2-7; D is undetermined. The sequenced sample consisted of PBMCs. The CDR3 nucleotides read TGTGCCAGCGCCTGGGGTGCCTACGAGCAGTACTTC. Translating gives CASAWGAYEQYF.